A single sample is the source of the 20 T cell receptor beta chains below, sequenced in a study of shared clonotypes between healthy human individuals. Generated by immunoSEQ multiplex PCR, the TCRdb table keeps only in-frame clones and is missing some. The sample includes roughly 2 million clones, around 95% of them seen just once. The material sequenced was naive CD4+ T cells sorted from blood. Subset in this sample: CD45RA+ positively selected. All receptors come from a man aged 18 to 30 in good health.

The V call is TRBV28, the J call TRBJ2-7, with TRBD2 matching 13 bases. Germline CDR1 and CDR2: MDHEN and SYDVKM. The CDR3 totals 14 residues. Trimming took 3 bases from V and 5 from J; bases not matched to a gene: 1. The CDR3 DNA reads as TGTGCCAGCAGTTTGACTAGCGGGGGGCACGAGCAGTACTTC. Translated, it gives CASSLTSGGHEQYF.

CDR3 protein: CASSRTGDGLVHEQYF. The CDR3 bases are TGTGCCAGCAGCCGAACCGGGGACGGGCTTGTCCACGAGCAGTACTTC. This sequence joins TRBV27 and TRBJ2-7, with D tentatively TRBD1 or TRBD2 (5 bases each). The CDR3 has 16 amino acids. Trimming pared 6 bases from V and 5 bases from J, leaving 23 bases between. CDR1 MNHEY and CDR2 SMNVEV come from the germline V gene (reference sequence).

The V call is TRBV25-1, the J call TRBJ2-2; D may be TRBD2 (6 bases). V lost 6 bases and J lost 3, with 23 bases in between. This CDR3 is built from 18 residues. In germline, CDR1 is MGHDK, CDR2 SYGVNS. The CDR3 loop is CASRSEKDGRDYTGELFF. Here the CDR3 DNA reads TGTGCCAGCAGATCGGAGAAGGATGGGCGGGACTACACCGGGGAGCTGTTTTTT.

The rearrangement joins TRBV10-2 to TRBJ2-1, with D possibly TRBD1 on 6 matching bases. V was cut by 2 bases and J by 12 bases, with 14 bases left in between. The CDR3 sequence is 13 residues long. Germline values: CDR1 WSHSY, CDR2 SAAADI. CDR3 protein: CASSENREFVQFF. In DNA, the CDR3 is TGCGCCAGCAGTGAGAACAGGGAGTTTGTGCAGTTCTTC.

V usage is TRBV19 and J usage is TRBJ1-5; perhaps TRBD1 as D (6 bases). The V end was cut by 5 bases, the J end by 5 bases, with 7 bases between. The germline V gene encodes CDR1 LNHDA and CDR2 SQIVND (reference sequence). The CDR3 has 12 residues. This CDR3 is CASSYRDQPQHF. The CDR3 DNA reads as TGTGCCAGTAGTTACAGGGATCAGCCCCAGCATTTT.

This clone was seen once. The chain joins TRBV10-3 to TRBJ1-1, with D perhaps matching TRBD1 (6 bases). V lost 10 bases, J lost 8 bases, and 23 bases lay in between. CDR3 length: 14 residues. Germline lookup yields CDR1 ENHRY and CDR2 SYGVKD. The chain's CDR3 is CATGGGQGKREAFF. CDR3 nucleotide sequence: TGTGCCACGGGCGGGGGCCAGGGAAAGAGAGAAGCTTTCTTT.

This rearrangement joins TRBV18 to TRBJ1-6; possibly TRBD1 for D (5 bases). Trimming shortened V by 2 bases and J by 0 bases, and 20 bases separated the two germline ends. The germline gives CDR1 KGHSH, CDR2 LQKENI. This CDR3 comprises 20 residues. The CDR3 DNA reads TGTGCCAGCTCACCATTCGTTTCAGGGACCGAGAGCTCCTATAATTCACCCCTCCACTTT. Translated: CASSPFVSGTESSYNSPLHF.

Turning to this clone: The sample holds other DNA sequences that translate to the same CDR3. This chain links TRBV6-5 with TRBJ1-6; a possible D gene is TRBD1 (5 bases). CDR3 length: 14 amino acids. Germline V lookup: CDR1 MNHEY, CDR2 SVGAGI. V was clipped by 5 bases and J by 6 bases, with 11 bases between them. In DNA form, the CDR3 reads TGTGCCAGCAGTCGCCAGGGATCTAATTCACCCCTCCACTTT. Protein: CASSRQGSNSPLHF.

The chain combines TRBV18 with TRBJ1-5; D is uncertain. V was shortened by 2 bases and J by 3 bases, with 11 bases between the two germline ends. This CDR3 region has 15 residues. The germline V gene has CDR1 KGHSH and CDR2 LQKENI. The DNA for the CDR3 is TGTGCCAGCTCACCAGGGGAGAGGCCCAATCAGCCCCAGCATTTT. It specifies CASSPGERPNQPQHF.

The genes are TRBV18 and TRBJ2-7, with a tentative D call TRBD2 (5 bases). Germline values: CDR1 KGHSH, CDR2 LQKENI. The CDR3 length is 13 residues. The V end lost 2 bases, the J end lost 3 bases, and 8 bases lay between the germline ends. The CDR3 loop reads CASSPVGNYEQYF. CDR3 in DNA: TGTGCCAGCTCACCAGTCGGGAACTACGAGCAGTACTTC.

For this clone: The identical CDR3 is also encoded by other nucleotide sequences in the sample. The chain carries TRBV6-5 and TRBJ1-5; D might be TRBD1 (5 bases). Germline V gene sequence: CDR1 MNHEY, CDR2 SVGAGI. This CDR3 has 13 residues. The ends were cut back, 6 bases at V and 0 bases at J, with 6 bases in the middle. CDR3 sequence: CASSRDSNQPQHF. CDR3 DNA: TGTGCCAGCAGCAGGGATAGCAATCAGCCCCAGCATTTT.

This chain joins TRBV28 and TRBJ1-5, with D possibly being TRBD1 (5 bases). The CDR3 has 18 amino acids. CDR1 is MDHEN and CDR2 is SYDVKM in the germline V gene. V was trimmed by 10 bases and J by 0 bases, leaving 25 bases between them. The CDR3 DNA follows: TGTGCCACCAAGGGTCGGGCAGGGCTTCTGTATAGCAATCAGCCCCAGCATTTT. Protein product: CATKGRAGLLYSNQPQHF.

CDR3 protein: CASSFERTAKANTGELFF. In nucleotides, the CDR3 is TGTGCCAGCAGCTTCGAGCGCACAGCCAAAGCGAACACCGGGGAGCTGTTTTTT. The V gene is TRBV9, the J gene TRBJ2-2; D call uncertain. Trimming took off 4 bases at V and 0 bases at J, with 19 bases between the two ends. This CDR3 spans 18 amino acids. CDR1 is SGDLS and CDR2 is YYNGEE in the germline V gene. Drawing the rest from reference TRBV9 and TRBJ2-2, the complete variable domain is DSGVTQTPKHLITATGQRVTLRCSPRSGDLSVYWYQQSLDQGLQFLIQYYNGEERAKGNILERFSAQQFPDLHSELNLSSLELGDSALYFCASSFERTAKANTGELFFGEGSRLTVL.

There are a few counts of this clone. The chain recombines TRBV30 with TRBJ1-5; D may be TRBD1 (5 bases). The CDR3 is 13 amino acids. The V and J ends lost 0 bases and 13 bases respectively, with 16 bases between them. Germline CDR1 and CDR2: GTSNPN and SVGIG (reference sequence). The CDR3 bases are TGTGCCTGGAGTGTACCCCCGGGGCGCCGACAGCATTTT. The encoded protein is CAWSVPPGRRQHF.

A note on this clone: The sample carries other DNA sequences with the same CDR3. The chain combines TRBV5-8 with TRBJ1-1; 7 nucleotides line up with TRBD1. J lost 0 bases, V lost 3 bases, and 2 bases had no gene match. The CDR3 loop spans 14 amino acids. The V gene's germline CDR1 is SGHTS and CDR2 YDEGEE. The CDR3 loop is CASSWGQLNTEAFF. The CDR3 DNA is TGTGCCAGCAGCTGGGGACAGCTGAACACTGAAGCTTTCTTT.

The rearrangement uses TRBV18 and TRBJ1-2; D possibly corresponds to TRBD1 (5 bases). The CDR3 consists of 17 residues. With 2 bases removed from V and 13 bases from J, the gap between germline ends came to 29 bases. Germline CDR1 reads KGHSH; CDR2 reads LQKENI. CDR3 coding DNA: TGTGCCAGCTCACCAAACGTCCAGGGAGGAAGTCCCCTCTTTCCCACCTTC. This codes for CASSPNVQGGSPLFPTF.

The chain employs TRBV30 and TRBJ1-1; no clear D gene. Trimming took 3 bases from V and 8 from J, leaving 10 bases between them. The CDR3 is made up of 11 amino acids. Germline V gives CDR1 GTSNPN, CDR2 SVGIG (reference sequence). The CDR3 DNA follows: TGTGCCTGGAGATCGGGGATAGAAGCTTTCTTT. It yields the protein CAWRSGIEAFF.

V usage is TRBV7-8 and J usage is TRBJ2-2, with D possibly TRBD1 on 5 matching bases. The CDR3 sequence is 16 residues long. CDR1 is SGHVS, CDR2 FQNEAQ, per germline. Trimming took off 2 bases at V and 5 bases at J, with 15 bases between the two ends. The DNA of the CDR3 is TGTGCCAGCAGCTTATCCGACTGGACAAGGACCGGGGAGCTGTTTTTT. Its translation: CASSLSDWTRTGELFF.

The chain employs TRBV5-1 and TRBJ2-3, with 15 nucleotides matching TRBD2. Germline V CDR1 and CDR2: SGHRS, YFSETQ. This CDR3 is built from 19 residues. V was clipped by 4 bases and J by 2 bases; unmatched bases: 11. As DNA, the CDR3 is TGCGCCAGCAGCCCAGGACTAGCGGGAGGGCTTGATTACACAGATACGCAGTATTTT. This gives the protein CASSPGLAGGLDYTDTQYF.

With respect to this clone: Mismatch with germline at one junction end may stem from a read error. CDR3 nucleotide sequence: TGTGCCAGCAGTTACCGGTCAGACTGGGCCTTC. It yields the protein CASSYRSDWAF. The rearrangement links TRBV6-5 to TRBJ1-2, with D uncertain. The CDR3 loop spans 11 amino acids. Germline values: CDR1 MNHEY, CDR2 SVGAGI.